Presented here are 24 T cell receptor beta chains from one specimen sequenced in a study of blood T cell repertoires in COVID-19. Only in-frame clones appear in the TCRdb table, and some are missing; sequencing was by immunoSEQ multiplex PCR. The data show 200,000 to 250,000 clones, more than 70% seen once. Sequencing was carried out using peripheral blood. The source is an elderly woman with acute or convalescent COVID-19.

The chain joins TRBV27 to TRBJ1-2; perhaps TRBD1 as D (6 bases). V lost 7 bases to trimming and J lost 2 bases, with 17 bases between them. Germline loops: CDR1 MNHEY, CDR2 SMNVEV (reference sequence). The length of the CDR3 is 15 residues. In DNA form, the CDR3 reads TGTGCCAGCATGTCTGTGGGGGCTGGGAACTATGGCTACACCTTC. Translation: CASMSVGAGNYGYTF.

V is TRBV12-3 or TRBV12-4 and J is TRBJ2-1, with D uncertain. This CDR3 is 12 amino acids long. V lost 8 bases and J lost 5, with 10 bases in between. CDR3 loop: CASRVFNNEQFF. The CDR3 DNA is TGTGCCAGCCGAGTATTCAACAATGAGCAGTTCTTC.

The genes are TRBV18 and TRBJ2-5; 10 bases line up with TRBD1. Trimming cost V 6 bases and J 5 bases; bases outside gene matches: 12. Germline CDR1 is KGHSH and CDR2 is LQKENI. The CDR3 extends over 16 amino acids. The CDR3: CASSLDWGTGDETQYF. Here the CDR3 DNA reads TGTGCCAGCTCCCTGGACTGGGGGACAGGGGATGAGACCCAGTACTTC.

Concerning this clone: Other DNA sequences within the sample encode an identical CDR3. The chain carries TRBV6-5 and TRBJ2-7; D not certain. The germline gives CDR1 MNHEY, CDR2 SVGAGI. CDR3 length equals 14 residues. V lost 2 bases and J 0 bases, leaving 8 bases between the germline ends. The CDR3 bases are TGTGCCAGCAGTTACCAGAAATTCTCCTACGAGCAGTACTTC. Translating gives CASSYQKFSYEQYF.

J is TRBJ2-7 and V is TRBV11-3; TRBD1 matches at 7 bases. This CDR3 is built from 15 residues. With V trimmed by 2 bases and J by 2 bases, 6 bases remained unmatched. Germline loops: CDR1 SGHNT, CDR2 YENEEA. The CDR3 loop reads CASSLRAGGTYEQYF. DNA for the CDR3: TGTGCCAGCAGCTTAAGGGCAGGGGGAACCTACGAGCAGTACTTC.

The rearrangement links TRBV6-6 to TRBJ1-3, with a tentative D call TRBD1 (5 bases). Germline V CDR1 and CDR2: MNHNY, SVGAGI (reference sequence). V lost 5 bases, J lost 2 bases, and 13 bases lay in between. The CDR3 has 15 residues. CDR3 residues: CASSSTGSAGNTIYF. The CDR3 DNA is TGTGCCAGCAGTAGTACAGGATCCGCTGGAAACACCATATATTTT.

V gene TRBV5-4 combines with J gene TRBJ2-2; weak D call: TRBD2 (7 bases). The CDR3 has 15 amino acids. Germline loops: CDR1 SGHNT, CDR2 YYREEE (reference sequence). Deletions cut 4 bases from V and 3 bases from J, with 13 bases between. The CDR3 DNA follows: TGTGCCAGCAGCCGCGGGGGCGGAGACACCGGGGAGCTGTTTTTT. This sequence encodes CASSRGGGDTGELFF.

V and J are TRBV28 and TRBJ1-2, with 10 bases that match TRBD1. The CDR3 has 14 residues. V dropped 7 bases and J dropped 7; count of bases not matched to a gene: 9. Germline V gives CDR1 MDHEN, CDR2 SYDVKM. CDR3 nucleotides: TGTGCCAGCAAACCGGGACAGGGGCTATTTGGCTACACCTTC. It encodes CASKPGQGLFGYTF.

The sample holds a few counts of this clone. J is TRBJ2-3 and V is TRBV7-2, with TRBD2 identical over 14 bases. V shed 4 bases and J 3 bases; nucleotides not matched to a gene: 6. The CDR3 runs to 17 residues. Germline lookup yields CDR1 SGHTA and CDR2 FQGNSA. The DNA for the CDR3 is TGTGCCAGCAGCTGGTCCGGGACTAGCGGGAGAACAGATACGCAGTATTTT. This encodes CASSWSGTSGRTDTQYF.

CDR3 nucleotides: TGTGCCATCAGTGAGTCCGGGCGGCAGGGGGTAAGCTATGGCTACACCTTC. Its protein is CAISESGRQGVSYGYTF. J is TRBJ1-2 and V is TRBV10-3, with 7 bases matching TRBD1. Per germline, CDR1 ENHRY and CDR2 SYGVKD. Trimming at V came to 0 bases and at J to 4 bases, leaving 11 bases not matched to a gene. The CDR3 runs 17 residues.

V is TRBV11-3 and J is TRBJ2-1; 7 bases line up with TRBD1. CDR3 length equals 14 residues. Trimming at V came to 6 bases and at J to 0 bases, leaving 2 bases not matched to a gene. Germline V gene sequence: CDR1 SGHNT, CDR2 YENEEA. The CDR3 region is CASSRDSSYNEQFF. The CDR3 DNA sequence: TGTGCCAGCAGTCGGGACAGCTCCTACAATGAGCAGTTCTTC. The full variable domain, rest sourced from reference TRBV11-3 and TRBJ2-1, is EAGVVQSPRYKIIEKKQPVAFWCNPISGHNTLYWYLQNLGQGPELLIRYENEEAVDDSQLPKDRFSAERLKGVDSTLKIQPAELGDSAVYLCASSRDSSYNEQFFGPGTRLTVL.

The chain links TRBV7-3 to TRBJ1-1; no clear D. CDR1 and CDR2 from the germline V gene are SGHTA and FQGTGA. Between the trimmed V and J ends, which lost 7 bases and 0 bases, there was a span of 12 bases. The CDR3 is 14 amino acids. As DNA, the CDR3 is TGTGCCAGCAAGCTTTCCAGGTTGAACACTGAAGCTTTCTTT. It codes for CASKLSRLNTEAFF.

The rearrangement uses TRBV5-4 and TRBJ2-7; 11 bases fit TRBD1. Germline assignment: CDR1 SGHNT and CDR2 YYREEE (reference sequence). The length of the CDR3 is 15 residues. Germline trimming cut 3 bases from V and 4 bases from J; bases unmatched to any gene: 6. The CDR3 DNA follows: TGTGCCAGCAGCTATGGACAGGGGGCGCTTTACGAGCAGTACTTC. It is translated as CASSYGQGALYEQYF.

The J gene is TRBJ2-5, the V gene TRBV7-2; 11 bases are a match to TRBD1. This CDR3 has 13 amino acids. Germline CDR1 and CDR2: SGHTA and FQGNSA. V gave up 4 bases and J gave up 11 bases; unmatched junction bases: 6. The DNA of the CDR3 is TGTGCCAGCAGCTCCCGGACAGGGGGCTTACAGTACTTC. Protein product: CASSSRTGGLQYF.

CDR3 in amino acids: CASSLGGNNSPLHF. CDR3 sequence (DNA): TGCGCCAGCAGCTTGGGCGGGAATAATTCACCCCTCCACTTT. The chain carries TRBV5-1 and TRBJ1-6; D call uncertain. The CDR3 covers 14 residues. CDR1 is SGHRS and CDR2 is YFSETQ in the germline V gene. V lost 0 bases and J 5 bases, leaving 6 bases between the germline ends.

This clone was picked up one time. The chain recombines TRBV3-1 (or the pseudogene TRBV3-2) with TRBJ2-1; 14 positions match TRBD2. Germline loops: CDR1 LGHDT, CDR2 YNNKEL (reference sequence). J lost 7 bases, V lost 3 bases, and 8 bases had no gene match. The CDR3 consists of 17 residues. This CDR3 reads CASSQLTSGGAWNEQFF. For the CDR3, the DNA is TGTGCCAGCAGCCAGCTGACTAGCGGGGGGGCGTGGAATGAGCAGTTCTTC.

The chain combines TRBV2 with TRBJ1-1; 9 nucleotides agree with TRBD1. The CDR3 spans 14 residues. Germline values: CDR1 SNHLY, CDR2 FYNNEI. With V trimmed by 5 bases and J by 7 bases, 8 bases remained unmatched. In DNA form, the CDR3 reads TGTGCCAGCAGTCTTACAGGGGGCGAAAATGAAGCTTTCTTT. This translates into CASSLTGGENEAFF.

The CDR3 is CASLSTGELFF. CDR3 in DNA: TGTGCCAGTCTATCCACCGGGGAGCTGTTTTTT. The chain uses TRBV19 and TRBJ2-2; D unresolved. The CDR3 runs to 11 residues. CDR1 and CDR2 (germline): LNHDA, SQIVND (reference sequence). The V and J ends lost 8 bases and 4 bases respectively, with 5 bases between them.

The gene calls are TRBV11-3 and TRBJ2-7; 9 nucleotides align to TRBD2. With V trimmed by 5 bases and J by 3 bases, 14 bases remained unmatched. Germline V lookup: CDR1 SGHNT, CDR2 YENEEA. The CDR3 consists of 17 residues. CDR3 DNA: TGTGCCAGCAGCCCCGCGGGGGGGGGTGTCTTTGGCTACGAGCAGTACTTC. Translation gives CASSPAGGGVFGYEQYF.

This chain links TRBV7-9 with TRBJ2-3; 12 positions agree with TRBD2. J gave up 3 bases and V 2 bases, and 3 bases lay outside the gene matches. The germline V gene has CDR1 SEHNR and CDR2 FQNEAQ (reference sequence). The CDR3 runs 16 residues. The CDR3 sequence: CASSLSLAGGTDTQYF. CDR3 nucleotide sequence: TGTGCCAGCAGCTTAAGTCTAGCGGGGGGGACAGATACGCAGTATTTT.

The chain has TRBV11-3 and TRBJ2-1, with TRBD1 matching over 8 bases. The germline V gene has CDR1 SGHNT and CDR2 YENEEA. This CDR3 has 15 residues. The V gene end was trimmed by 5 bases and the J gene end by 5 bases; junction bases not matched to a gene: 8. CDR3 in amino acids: CASSTGQGVDNEQFF. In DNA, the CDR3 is TGTGCCAGCAGCACCGGACAGGGCGTGGACAATGAGCAGTTCTTC.

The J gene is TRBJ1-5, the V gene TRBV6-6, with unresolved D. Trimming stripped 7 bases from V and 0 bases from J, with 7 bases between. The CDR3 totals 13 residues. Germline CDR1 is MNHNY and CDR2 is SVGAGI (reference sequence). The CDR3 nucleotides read TGTGCCAGCACACCGGTTAGCAATCAGCCCCAGCATTTT. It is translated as CASTPVSNQPQHF.

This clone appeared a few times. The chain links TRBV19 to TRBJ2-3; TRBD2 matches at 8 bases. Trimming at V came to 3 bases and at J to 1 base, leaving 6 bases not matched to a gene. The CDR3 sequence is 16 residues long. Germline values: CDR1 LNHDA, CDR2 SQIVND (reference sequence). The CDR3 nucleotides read TGTGCCAGTAGTATGGGAGCGGGGGACCGCACAGATACGCAGTATTTT. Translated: CASSMGAGDRTDTQYF.

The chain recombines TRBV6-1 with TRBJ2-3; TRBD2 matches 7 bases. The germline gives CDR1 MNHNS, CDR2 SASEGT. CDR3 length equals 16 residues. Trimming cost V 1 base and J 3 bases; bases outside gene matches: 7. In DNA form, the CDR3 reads TGTGCCAGCAGTGAAGAAGTAGCGGGCCTTACAGATACGCAGTATTTT. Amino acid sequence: CASSEEVAGLTDTQYF.